A selection of T cell receptor beta chains follows, all from one sample in a study of T cell responses to AZD1222 COVID-19 vaccine. Data came from immunoSEQ multiplex PCR; TCRdb stores just in-frame clones and leaves some out. The sample has 70,000 to 95,000 clones; roughly nine tenths are singletons. The source was peripheral blood, collected 28 days after the second AZD1222 dose. The receptors were sampled from an adult who received the AZD1222 COVID-19 vaccine. Both conserved end residues are part of each CDR3. Fields, in order: clone size, V gene, D gene, J gene, CDR3 DNA, CDR3 protein. A D gene is named only where the DNA matches it firmly. Clone size, where shown, is once, few, many, or a class for clones that have expanded.

clone_size: NA; v_call: TRBV4-1; d_call: TRBD1; j_call: TRBJ2-7; cdr3_nt: TGCGCCAGCAGTCCGGGACAGGGACCCTCCTACGAGCAGTACTTC; cdr3_aa: CASSPGQGPSYEQYF
clone_size: NA; v_call: TRBV7-9; d_call: NA; j_call: TRBJ1-3; cdr3_nt: TGTGCCAGCAGCTTATCAGCGGAGAGCTCTGGAAACACCATATATTTT; cdr3_aa: CASSLSAESSGNTIYF
clone_size: NA; v_call: TRBV5-1; d_call: NA; j_call: TRBJ2-3; cdr3_nt: TGCGCCAGCAGCCTCTGGACTGTCCGCTCCGATACGCAGTATTTT; cdr3_aa: CASSLWTVRSDTQYF
clone_size: NA; v_call: TRBV1; d_call: NA; j_call: TRBJ2-5; cdr3_nt: TGCACCAGCAGCCAAGATACGGGGGGCAAACGAGAGACCCAGTACTTC; cdr3_aa: CTSSQDTGGKRETQYF
clone_size: NA; v_call: TRBV19; d_call: TRBD1; j_call: TRBJ1-2; cdr3_nt: TGTGCCAGTAGTATCTTCGGACAGGGACGAGGCTACACCTTC; cdr3_aa: CASSIFGQGRGYTF
clone_size: once; v_call: TRBV10-3; d_call: TRBD1; j_call: TRBJ1-3; cdr3_nt: TGTGCCATCAGTGAGTCAGGAGGACAGGGTCGGGACACCATATATTTT; cdr3_aa: CAISESGGQGRDTIYF
clone_size: NA; v_call: TRBV29-1; d_call: TRBD1; j_call: TRBJ2-3; cdr3_nt: TGCAGCGTTGATGGGACAGGGGGCAGTGATACGCAGTATTTT; cdr3_aa: CSVDGTGGSDTQYF
clone_size: NA; v_call: TRBV14; d_call: NA; j_call: TRBJ1-1; cdr3_nt: TGTGCCAGCAGCCGGGGAGCAGGGGCGACTGAAGCTTTCTTT; cdr3_aa: CASSRGAGATEAFF
clone_size: NA; v_call: TRBV25-1; d_call: NA; j_call: TRBJ1-2; cdr3_nt: TGTGCCACCACGGGCAGGGACGGCTACACCTTC; cdr3_aa: CATTGRDGYTF
clone_size: NA; v_call: TRBV27; d_call: NA; j_call: TRBJ1-1; cdr3_nt: TGTGCCAGCATGGGGGGTCTAGGGGCCCCGAACACTGAAGCTTTCTTT; cdr3_aa: CASMGGLGAPNTEAFF
clone_size: NA; v_call: TRBV18; d_call: NA; j_call: TRBJ1-4; cdr3_nt: TGTGCCAGCTCACCTCGCATCGCTACAGCTAATGATGAAAAACTGTTTTTT; cdr3_aa: CASSPRIATANDEKLFF
clone_size: NA; v_call: TRBV11-2; d_call: TRBD1; j_call: TRBJ2-5; cdr3_nt: TGTGCCAGCAGCAGAAACCCGGACAGGGGGGCGGGAGAGACCCAGTACTTC; cdr3_aa: CASSRNPDRGAGETQYF
clone_size: NA; v_call: TRBV3-1/TRBV3-2; d_call: NA; j_call: TRBJ2-2; cdr3_nt: TGTGCCAGCAGCAAAAGGGGCCCTAACACCGGGGAGCTGTTTTTT; cdr3_aa: CASSKRGPNTGELFF
clone_size: NA; v_call: TRBV4-3; d_call: NA; j_call: TRBJ1-6; cdr3_nt: TGCGCCAGCAGCCGATTAACTTCAGGGAGCAAGCGGGGGCCCCTCCACTTT; cdr3_aa: CASSRLTSGSKRGPLHF
clone_size: NA; v_call: TRBV2; d_call: NA; j_call: TRBJ1-2; cdr3_nt: TGTGCCAGCAGTGATGAAAGATATACGGCTTATGGCTACACCTTC; cdr3_aa: CASSDERYTAYGYTF
clone_size: NA; v_call: TRBV5-1; d_call: TRBD2; j_call: TRBJ2-7; cdr3_nt: TGCGCCAGCAGCTGGGGACTAGCGCGTAGTACCTACGAGCAGTACTTC; cdr3_aa: CASSWGLARSTYEQYF
clone_size: NA; v_call: TRBV19; d_call: NA; j_call: TRBJ2-2; cdr3_nt: TGTGCCAGTAGTATTGTGGAGAGGGTCACCGGGGAGCTGTTTTTT; cdr3_aa: CASSIVERVTGELFF
clone_size: NA; v_call: TRBV12-3/TRBV12-4; d_call: TRBD1; j_call: TRBJ1-1; cdr3_nt: TGTGCCAGCAGCCGACAGGGAGAAGCTTTCTTT; cdr3_aa: CASSRQGEAFF